This T cell receptor (beta chain) is drawn from a study of beta chain features in type 1 diabetes. Study-level background: Patients shared similar age, gender and cell yields with healthy donors. Examination spanned 100 million to 120 million sorted cells from all samples.

This clone was seen a handful of times. What it binds is not known. A junction end diverges from the germline sequence, so it may reflect a read error. Overall study results and limits: cDNA-based reads could over-represent cells with high TCR expression. A pattern of fewer insertions and more deletions at VDJ junctions was seen in type 1 diabetes patients.

The authors reverse transcribed all of the isolated RNA, so sequencing captured expressed TCRB transcripts. Data came from immunoSEQ multiplex PCR; TCRdb stores just in-frame clones and leaves some out. Counted here are about 900,000 clones, around a sixth occurring once; the ten biggest clones make up 0.023%. CDR1 is KGHSH, CDR2 LQKENI, per germline. There are 13 residues in the CDR3. The TCR originated in a woman under 30 in good health. Sequencing was carried out using naive CD4+ T cells from blood. The V gene is TRBV18, the J gene TRBJ2-5; unclear D gene. CDR3 sequence (DNA): TGTGCCAGCTCACCGTCTCAGCAAGGGACCCAGTACTTC. Encoded protein: CASSPSQQGTQYF.